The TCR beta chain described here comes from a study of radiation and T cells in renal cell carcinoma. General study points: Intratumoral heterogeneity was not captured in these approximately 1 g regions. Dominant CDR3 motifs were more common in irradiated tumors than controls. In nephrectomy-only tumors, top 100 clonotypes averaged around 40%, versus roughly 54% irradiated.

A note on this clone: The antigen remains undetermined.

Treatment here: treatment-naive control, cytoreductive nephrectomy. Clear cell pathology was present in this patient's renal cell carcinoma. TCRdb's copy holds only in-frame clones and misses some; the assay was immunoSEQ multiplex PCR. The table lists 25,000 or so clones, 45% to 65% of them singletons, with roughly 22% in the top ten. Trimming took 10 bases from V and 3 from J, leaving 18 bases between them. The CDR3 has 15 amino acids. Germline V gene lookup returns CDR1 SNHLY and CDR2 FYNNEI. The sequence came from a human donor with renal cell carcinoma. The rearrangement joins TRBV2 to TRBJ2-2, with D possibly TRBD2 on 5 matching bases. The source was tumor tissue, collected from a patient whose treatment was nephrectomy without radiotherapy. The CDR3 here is CATSRGGGDTGELFF. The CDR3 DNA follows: TGTGCCACCTCACGAGGCGGAGGCGACACCGGGGAGCTGTTTTTT. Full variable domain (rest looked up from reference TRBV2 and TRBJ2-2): EPEVTQTPSHQVTQMGQEVILRCVPISNHLYFYWYRQILGQKVEFLVSFYNNEISEKSEIFDDQFSVERPDGSNFTLKIRSTKLEDSAMYFCATSRGGGDTGELFFGEGSRLTVL.